These 11 T cell receptor beta chains originate from one sample sequenced in a study of post-analysis software for immune sequencing data. Study results and limitations: The study found TRBV5-6, TRBV5-1 and TRBV20-1 among 5 or 6 TRBV segments more frequent in patients than controls.

Unique molecular identifiers featured in each of the TCR beta cDNA libraries. MiXCR was run by TCRdb on the PCR reads, yielding one entry per CDR3 protein. The repertoire holds around 710,000 distinct CDR3 sequences, with 46% as singletons. These TCRs' antigens remain unknown. The specimen sequenced was blood. The receptors here all came from a girl aged 5-17 years with multiple sclerosis.

This clonotype turned up a few times. The J gene is TRBJ2-1, the V gene TRBV5-1, with 8 bases that match TRBD2. CDR1 is SGHRS and CDR2 is YFSETQ in the germline V gene. The CDR3 is 15 amino acids. Trimming removed 4 bases from V and 5 bases from J; junction bases left unmatched: 8. The CDR3 loop is CASSGDGRADNEQFF. For the CDR3, the DNA is TGCGCCAGCAGCGGGGACGGGAGGGCGGACAATGAGCAGTTCTTC.

The chain carries TRBV7-3 and TRBJ2-1; 10 positions match TRBD2. Germline V gene data show CDR1 as SGHTA and CDR2 as FQGTGA. With 5 bases clipped from V and 8 bases from J, the junction kept 9 bases outside the gene matches. The CDR3 extends over 15 amino acids. DNA of the CDR3: TGTGCCAGCAGCACCCCCGGGACTAGCGTCGATGAGCAGTTCTTC. Residues: CASSTPGTSVDEQFF.

This clonotype was detected many times. V is TRBV20-1 and J is TRBJ2-3; 7 bases match TRBD2. This CDR3 is built from 17 residues. The germline CDR1 and CDR2 sequences are DFQATT and SNEGSKA (reference sequence). V was pared by 0 bases and J by 0 bases, with 9 bases of the junction left unmatched. The CDR3 here is CSARDRDYHSSTDTQYF. The DNA of the CDR3 is TGCAGTGCTAGAGATCGGGACTACCATTCTAGCACAGATACGCAGTATTTT.

The V gene is TRBV9, the J gene TRBJ2-1; 9 positions agree with TRBD2. Germline V gives CDR1 SGDLS, CDR2 YYNGEE. V lost 0 bases, J lost 0 bases, and 4 bases stayed unmatched. The CDR3 covers 17 residues. The CDR3 nucleotides read TGTGCCAGCAGCGTAGGCGGCGGGGGGGGCTCCTACAATGAGCAGTTCTTC. Translated: CASSVGGGGGSYNEQFF.

The rearrangement uses TRBV20-1 and TRBJ2-5, with D perhaps being TRBD1 or TRBD2 (5 bases each). The CDR3 is made up of 15 amino acids. V shed 0 bases and J shed 7 bases, with 18 bases lying between them. CDR1 is DFQATT and CDR2 is SNEGSKA in the germline V gene (reference sequence). The chain's CDR3 is CSARDLRRGAGTQYF. The CDR3 DNA sequence: TGCAGTGCTAGAGATCTGAGAAGGGGCGCGGGGACCCAGTACTTC.

The rearrangement uses TRBV7-9 and TRBJ2-3; TRBD2 is a possible D gene (6 bases). The CDR3 totals 20 residues. Germline V CDR1 and CDR2: SEHNR, FQNEAQ (reference sequence). Trimming shortened V by 3 bases and J by 0 bases, and 25 bases separated the two germline ends. CDR3 DNA sequence: TGTGCCAGCAGCTTTGGGGGGAGCGGGTCCCCGGCGCGGAGCACAGATACGCAGTATTTT. It yields the protein CASSFGGSGSPARSTDTQYF.

The V gene is TRBV6-6, the J gene TRBJ2-5, with 12 bases that match TRBD2. The CDR3 contains 14 residues. Looked up from germline, CDR1 is MNHNY and CDR2 is SVGAGI (reference sequence). J gave up 3 bases and V 7 bases, and 3 bases lay outside the gene matches. CDR3: CASTLAGGEETQYF. CDR3 DNA sequence: TGTGCCAGCACCCTAGCGGGAGGGGAAGAGACCCAGTACTTC.

The rearrangement uses TRBV29-1 and TRBJ2-1; 10 nucleotides match TRBD2. The germline gives CDR1 SQVTM, CDR2 ANQGSEA. This CDR3 has 15 amino acids. The V and J ends lost 3 bases and 4 bases, in that order; junction bases with no gene match: 6. CDR3 in DNA: TGCAGCGTTGACGCTAGCGGGAGTCCTTACAATGAGCAGTTCTTC. It translates to CSVDASGSPYNEQFF.

This clonotype came up a few times. This chain connects TRBV6-1 to TRBJ2-7; D is tentatively TRBD1 or TRBD2 (6 bases each). This CDR3 has 12 residues. V lost 4 bases and J 5 bases, leaving 9 bases between the germline ends. CDR1 and CDR2 from the germline V gene are MNHNS and SASEGT. DNA for the CDR3: TGTGCCAGCAGTGGGGGGGCAAACGAGCAGTACTTC. Translated: CASSGGANEQYF.

The V gene is TRBV7-3, the J gene TRBJ1-6; unclear D gene. In germline, CDR1 is SGHTA, CDR2 FQGTGA. The V end lost 6 bases, the J end lost 6 bases, and 9 bases lay between the germline ends. The CDR3 has 13 amino acids. DNA of the CDR3: TGTGCCAGCAGTCTTTTCAGTAATTCACCCCTCCACTTT. Encoded protein: CASSLFSNSPLHF.

This clonotype turned up a few times. The J gene is TRBJ2-4, the V gene TRBV7-2; possibly TRBD1 or TRBD2 for D (5 bases each). This CDR3 has 11 residues. Deletions cut 4 bases from V and 7 bases from J, with 5 bases between. CDR1 and CDR2 from the germline V gene are SGHTA and FQGNSA. CDR3 nucleotides: TGTGCCAGCAGCTGGGGGAACATTCAGTACTTC. Amino acids: CASSWGNIQYF.